Following are 25 T cell receptor beta chains from one sample sequenced in a study of regulatory T cells in long-lasting Graves disease. Described time point: persistent/refractory GD, antithyroid drugs over 5 years with positive TRAb. The TCR library used RNA extracted from PBMCs. The TCR beta library used iRepertoire HTBI primers with Arm-PCR amplification of CDR3. In TCRdb, the multiplex PCR reads were re-called with MiXCR into one record per CDR3 protein. The sample includes 600,000 to 850,000 distinct CDR3 sequences, approximately 31% of them seen just once. Material: peripheral blood mononuclear cells (PBMCs), obtained when the disease was refractory, from a patient treated with antithyroid drugs. The receptors were gathered from a female donor with Graves disease.

This clonotype was seen ten or more times. The V call is TRBV28, the J call TRBJ2-7, with D perhaps TRBD1 (5 bases). This CDR3 contains 15 residues. Trimming left V 6 bases short and J 2 bases short, with 17 bases between. Germline lookup yields CDR1 MDHEN and CDR2 SYDVKM. CDR3 sequence (DNA): TGTGCCAGCAGCCTCTGCTGGGGCCGCGCCTACGAGCAGTACTTC. Translation gives CASSLCWGRAYEQYF. The whole variable domain, remainder taken from reference TRBV28 and TRBJ2-7, is DVKVTQSSRYLVKRTGEKVFLECVQDMDHENMFWYRQDPGLGLRLIYFSYDVKMKEKGDIPEGYSVSREKKERFSLILESASTNQTSMYLCASSLCWGRAYEQYFGPGTRLTVT.

The rearrangement links TRBV12-3 or TRBV12-4 to TRBJ2-7; D is perhaps TRBD1 (5 bases). CDR3 size: 14 residues. Deletions cut 5 bases from V and 0 bases from J, with 11 bases between. The CDR3 loop reads CASSDSQSSYEQYF. CDR3 coding DNA: TGTGCCAGCAGTGACAGCCAGAGCTCCTACGAGCAGTACTTC.

Concerning this clonotype itself: This is likely a read error, given that the CDR3 carries no conserved phenylalanine or tryptophan at its end. The chain couples TRBV2 to TRBJ1-1; 10 nucleotides line up with TRBD1. CDR1 and CDR2 (germline): SNHLY, FYNNEI. Trimming cost V 8 bases and J 4 bases; bases outside gene matches: 10. The CDR3 contains 15 residues. The CDR3 is CASLAGTGVFTEAFL. The CDR3 DNA reads as TGTGCCAGCCTAGCCGGGACAGGGGTTTTCACTGAAGCTTTCCTT.

This clonotype has a count of ten or more. This chain joins TRBV11-2 and TRBJ1-4, with 8 bases identical to TRBD1. The CDR3 sequence is 11 residues long. The V segment lost 5 bases and the J segment 14 bases; nucleotides outside the gene matches: 4. CDR1 SGHAT and CDR2 FQNNGV come from the germline V gene. The CDR3 DNA follows: TGTGCCAGCAGCCTTCGGGACAGGCTGTTTTTT. Translated: CASSLRDRLFF. Supplemented by reference TRBV11-2 and TRBJ1-4, the full variable domain reads EAGVAQSPRYKIIEKRQSVAFWCNPISGHATLYWYQQILGQGPKLLIQFQNNGVVDDSQLPKDRFSAERLKGVDSTLKIQPAKLEDSAVYLCASSLRDRLFFGSGTQLSVL.

This clonotype was seen many times. The chain couples TRBV12-3 or TRBV12-4 to TRBJ1-5; TRBD1 might be the D (6 bases). The CDR3 length is 15 residues. Trimming cost V 6 bases and J 6 bases, with 18 bases left between them. The CDR3, as DNA: TGTGCCAGCAGCCCCGGCCAGGGGCGTAGTCAGCCCCAGCATTTT. This sequence encodes CASSPGQGRSQPQHF.

The rearrangement links TRBV5-1 to TRBJ2-3, with TRBD1 as a possible D gene (6 bases). This CDR3 comprises 16 residues. The germline gives CDR1 SGHRS, CDR2 YFSETQ. The V end was cut by 0 bases, the J end by 5 bases, with 16 bases between. Here the CDR3 reads CASSLDSGGEGDTQYF. In nucleotides, the CDR3 is TGCGCCAGCAGCTTGGATTCTGGGGGCGAGGGAGATACGCAGTATTTT. The variable domain in full, completed from reference TRBV5-1 and TRBJ2-3, reads KAGVTQTPRYLIKTRGQQVTLSCSPISGHRSVSWYQQTPGQGLQFLFEYFSETQRNKGNFPGRFSGRQFSNSRSEMNVSTLELGDSALYLCASSLDSGGEGDTQYFGPGTRLTVL.

This clonotype was counted between two and nine times. This chain joins TRBV30 and TRBJ1-1; D unresolved. The germline V gene encodes CDR1 GTSNPN and CDR2 SVGIG (reference sequence). Trimming took off 0 bases at V and 1 base at J, with 6 bases between the two ends. The CDR3 has 13 amino acids. Here the CDR3 reads CAWSVKGNTEAFF. Written as DNA, the CDR3 is TGTGCCTGGAGTGTAAAGGGGAACACTGAAGCTTTCTTT.

This chain connects TRBV10-3 to TRBJ1-2; D is possibly TRBD1 (5 bases). The V end lost 2 bases, the J end lost 4 bases, and 14 bases lay between the germline ends. Germline V gives CDR1 ENHRY, CDR2 SYGVKD. This CDR3 contains 15 residues. The CDR3 nucleotides read TGTGCCATCAGTGAGGGGACGTCTCGGGTCTATGGCTACACCTTC. As protein: CAISEGTSRVYGYTF.

This clonotype occurred once. V is TRBV7-9 and J is TRBJ1-1, with D possibly matching TRBD1 (5 bases). CDR3 length: 15 amino acids. Trimming took 6 bases from V and 0 from J, leaving 14 bases between them. Looked up from germline, CDR1 is SEHNR and CDR2 is FQNEAQ (reference sequence). The CDR3 protein is CASRPRQLVNTEAFF. Here the CDR3 DNA reads TGTGCCAGCAGACCAAGACAGCTTGTGAACACTGAAGCTTTCTTT.

This clonotype was seen ten or more times. The chain recombines TRBV5-6 with TRBJ2-7; D may match TRBD1 or TRBD2 (5 bases each). Trimming left V 2 bases short and J 0 bases short, with 9 bases between. The V gene's germline CDR1 is SGHDT and CDR2 YYEEEE. The CDR3 is 14 amino acids. The CDR3 loop is CASSFGTRSYEQYF. The CDR3, as DNA: TGTGCCAGCAGCTTCGGGACGCGCTCCTACGAGCAGTACTTC. Drawing the rest from reference TRBV5-6 and TRBJ2-7, the complete variable domain is DAGVTQSPTHLIKTRGQQVTLRCSPKSGHDTVSWYQQALGQGPQFIFQYYEEEERQRGNFPDRFSGHQFPNYSSELNVNALLLGDSALYLCASSFGTRSYEQYFGPGTRLTVT.

This chain connects TRBV7-3 to TRBJ1-5; D is possibly TRBD1 (6 bases). V dropped 1 base and J dropped 5 bases, with 12 bases sitting between them. This CDR3 region has 15 residues. Germline V gene data show CDR1 as SGHTA and CDR2 as FQGTGA. The CDR3 bases are TGTGCCAGCAGCTTAATAGTACAGGGTGATCAGCCCCAGCATTTT. It specifies CASSLIVQGDQPQHF. The complete variable domain, with remaining parts taken from reference TRBV7-3 and TRBJ1-5, reads GAGVSQTPSNKVTEKGKYVELRCDPISGHTALYWYRQSLGQGPEFLIYFQGTGAADDSGLPNDRFFAVRPEGSVSTLKIQRTERGDSAVYLCASSLIVQGDQPQHFGDGTRLSIL.

V is TRBV20-1 and J is TRBJ1-5; D is undetermined. V dropped 1 base and J dropped 0 bases, with 13 bases sitting between them. The CDR3 contains 16 residues. Germline CDR1 DFQATT, CDR2 SNEGSKA (reference sequence). The CDR3 bases are TGCAGTGCTAGAGGTGGAAGCGTTCCTAGCAATCAGCCCCAGCATTTT. Protein: CSARGGSVPSNQPQHF.

This chain connects TRBV20-1 to TRBJ1-2, with 7 bases fitting TRBD1. Germline values: CDR1 DFQATT, CDR2 SNEGSKA (reference sequence). With 0 bases clipped from V and 7 bases from J, the junction kept 8 bases outside the gene matches. The CDR3 is 14 amino acids. This CDR3 is CSARDNRAGGGYTF. The CDR3 DNA is TGCAGTGCTAGAGATAATCGGGCAGGGGGTGGCTACACCTTC.

V is TRBV6-5 and J is TRBJ1-5, with D maybe TRBD1 (6 bases). This CDR3 region has 17 residues. Looked up from germline, CDR1 is MNHEY and CDR2 is SVGAGI. The V gene lost 4 bases and the J gene lost 0 bases, with 16 bases spanning the gap. As DNA, the CDR3 is TGTGCCAGCAGTTCCATCTTGGACAGTTATAGCAATCAGCCCCAGCATTTT. Translating gives CASSSILDSYSNQPQHF.

This clonotype was counted at least ten times. The chain joins TRBV28 to TRBJ2-7; D possibly corresponds to TRBD1 (6 bases). With 4 bases removed from V and 2 bases from J, the gap between germline ends came to 24 bases. Germline CDR1 MDHEN, CDR2 SYDVKM. The CDR3 totals 18 residues. In DNA form, the CDR3 reads TGTGCCAGCAGTTCCCCGTTGGACAGAGGGGTTGTGGCCTACGAGCAGTACTTC. Encoded protein: CASSSPLDRGVVAYEQYF.

This clonotype has just a few counts. The chain links TRBV7-2 to TRBJ1-1, with TRBD1 matching 9 bases. Trimming at V came to 5 bases and at J to 0 bases, leaving 7 bases not matched to a gene. The CDR3 spans 16 residues. Per germline, CDR1 SGHTA and CDR2 FQGNSA. CDR3 sequence reads: CASSPWTGAVNTEAFF. The CDR3 DNA reads as TGTGCCAGCAGCCCTTGGACAGGGGCGGTGAACACTGAAGCTTTCTTT.

This clonotype was observed many times. V gene TRBV12-3 or TRBV12-4 combines with J gene TRBJ2-5; 11 positions match TRBD2. This CDR3 contains 15 residues. V was clipped by 6 bases and J by 1 base; unmatched bases: 4. This CDR3 is CASRGTSGPQETQYF. CDR3 nucleotide sequence: TGTGCCAGCAGAGGGACTAGCGGTCCCCAAGAGACCCAGTACTTC.

This clonotype was seen more than once but under ten times. This chain joins TRBV2 and TRBJ1-1, with a possible D match to TRBD1 (5 bases). CDR1 is SNHLY and CDR2 is FYNNEI in the germline V gene. V was trimmed by 11 bases and J by 4 bases, leaving 17 bases between them. This CDR3 spans 13 amino acids. This CDR3 reads CASGEGLGTEAFF. The CDR3, as DNA: TGTGCCTCCGGGGAGGGGCTGGGCACTGAAGCTTTCTTT.

The V gene is TRBV9, the J gene TRBJ2-2, with TRBD1 matching over 7 bases. The germline V gene has CDR1 SGDLS and CDR2 YYNGEE. The CDR3 loop spans 15 amino acids. J gave up 6 bases and V 2 bases, and 7 bases lay outside the gene matches. The CDR3 loop reads CASSVTGAVAGELFF. CDR3 nucleotide sequence: TGTGCCAGCAGCGTCACAGGGGCGGTCGCCGGGGAGCTGTTTTTT.

This clonotype was detected ten times or more. This chain connects TRBV2 to TRBJ1-2; D not resolved. With 6 bases removed from V and 5 bases from J, the gap between germline ends came to 13 bases. The CDR3 is made up of 13 amino acids. Germline assignment: CDR1 SNHLY and CDR2 FYNNEI. DNA of the CDR3: TGTGCCAGCAGGGAGGAAAGTATATATGGCTACACCTTC. Protein sequence: CASREESIYGYTF.

This clonotype was observed many times. The chain carries TRBV2 and TRBJ2-7; no definite D call. Germline lookup yields CDR1 SNHLY and CDR2 FYNNEI. The CDR3 has 12 amino acids. The germline V and J ends were trimmed by 6 bases and 6 bases, with 12 bases remaining between them. In nucleotides, the CDR3 is TGTGCCAGCAGCACAGACTTCTCCGAGCAGTACTTC. Its protein is CASSTDFSEQYF. Complete variable domain (other parts from reference TRBV2 and TRBJ2-7): EPEVTQTPSHQVTQMGQEVILRCVPISNHLYFYWYRQILGQKVEFLVSFYNNEISEKSEIFDDQFSVERPDGSNFTLKIRSTKLEDSAMYFCASSTDFSEQYFGPGTRLTVT.

CDR3 coding DNA: TGTGCCACCAGCACCCGGACAGGGGGCGATCAGCCCCAGCATTTT. This sequence encodes CATSTRTGGDQPQHF. The chain links TRBV15 to TRBJ1-5; 11 positions agree with TRBD1. Trimming took 4 bases from V and 5 from J; bases not matched to a gene: 4. Germline CDR1 reads LNHNV; CDR2 reads YYDKDF (reference sequence). The CDR3 is 15 amino acids.

The chain joins TRBV15 to TRBJ2-5; a possible D gene is TRBD2 (5 bases). This CDR3 spans 16 amino acids. Trimming pared 1 base from V and 2 bases from J, leaving 14 bases between. Germline CDR1 is LNHNV and CDR2 is YYDKDF (reference sequence). CDR3 residues: CATSRGAREEQETQYF. The CDR3 bases are TGTGCCACCAGCAGAGGGGCCCGGGAAGAGCAAGAGACCCAGTACTTC.

The chain recombines TRBV20-1 with TRBJ1-2, with 9 bases matching TRBD1. The CDR3 is made up of 14 amino acids. The V and J ends lost 6 bases and 4 bases, in that order; junction bases with no gene match: 9. Looked up from germline, CDR1 is DFQATT and CDR2 is SNEGSKA (reference sequence). This CDR3 is CSAETGQGIYGYTF. In DNA form, the CDR3 reads TGCAGTGCGGAAACGGGACAGGGCATCTATGGCTACACCTTC.

The rearrangement links TRBV6-1 to TRBJ1-5, with D possibly being TRBD1 (6 bases). Deletions cut 8 bases from V and 2 bases from J, with 13 bases between. CDR1 MNHNS and CDR2 SASEGT come from the germline V gene. The length of the CDR3 is 14 residues. The CDR3 loop reads CASLYRVGNQPQHF. In DNA form, the CDR3 reads TGTGCCAGCCTATACAGGGTGGGCAATCAGCCCCAGCATTTT.